This is a list of T cell receptor beta chains from one sample in a study of blood T cell repertoires in COVID-19. Measured with immunoSEQ multiplex PCR; TCRdb has only the in-frame clones, and not every one. The data contain about 41,000 clones, 85% to 90% of them singletons. Specimen: peripheral blood. The receptors shown here come from a man aged 35 to 55 with COVID-19, enrolled during active disease. The CDR3 runs from the conserved cysteine through the conserved F or W. A D gene is named only where the DNA matches it firmly.

>TRBV3-1/TRBV3-2|TRBD2|TRBJ2-7
TGTGCCAGCAGCCAAGATACCCTTAGCGGGGGGGCCCCCTACGAGCAGTACTTC
CASSQDTLSGGAPYEQYF
>TRBV10-3|NA|TRBJ2-3
TGTGCCATCTCGCGGGACTTTTCAAACACAGATACGCAGTATTTT
CAISRDFSNTDTQYF
>TRBV5-6|TRBD1|TRBJ2-7
TGTGCCAGCAGCTTGGGGACAGGGGGGTCCTACGAGCAGTACTTC
CASSLGTGGSYEQYF
>TRBV15|TRBD1|TRBJ1-1
TGTGCCACCAGCAGGACAGGGCTGAACACTGAAGCTTTCTTT
CATSRTGLNTEAFF
>TRBV7-9|TRBD1|TRBJ1-4
TGTGCCAGCAGCTTGACAGGGGCGGTTGGTGAAAAACTGTTTTTT
CASSLTGAVGEKLFF
>TRBV19|NA|TRBJ1-3
TGTGCCAGTAGTCCTGGACTGAACACCATATATTTT
CASSPGLNTIYF
>TRBV11-2|NA|TRBJ2-1
TGTGCCAGCAGCTTCACCGGGATTGCTACCAATGAGCAGTTCTTC
CASSFTGIATNEQFF
>TRBV29-1|NA|TRBJ2-1
TGCAGCGTTGAAGGGGGCCGGAGCTCCTACAATGAGCAGTTCTTC
CSVEGGRSSYNEQFF
>TRBV15|NA|TRBJ1-3
TGTGCCACCAGCAGGGAAAAGGGACTAGGAAACACCATATATTTT
CATSREKGLGNTIYF
>TRBV13|TRBD1|TRBJ2-6
TGTGCCAGCAGTTTACGGACAGGGGGCGCTGGGGCCAACGTCCTGACTTTC
CASSLRTGGAGANVLTF